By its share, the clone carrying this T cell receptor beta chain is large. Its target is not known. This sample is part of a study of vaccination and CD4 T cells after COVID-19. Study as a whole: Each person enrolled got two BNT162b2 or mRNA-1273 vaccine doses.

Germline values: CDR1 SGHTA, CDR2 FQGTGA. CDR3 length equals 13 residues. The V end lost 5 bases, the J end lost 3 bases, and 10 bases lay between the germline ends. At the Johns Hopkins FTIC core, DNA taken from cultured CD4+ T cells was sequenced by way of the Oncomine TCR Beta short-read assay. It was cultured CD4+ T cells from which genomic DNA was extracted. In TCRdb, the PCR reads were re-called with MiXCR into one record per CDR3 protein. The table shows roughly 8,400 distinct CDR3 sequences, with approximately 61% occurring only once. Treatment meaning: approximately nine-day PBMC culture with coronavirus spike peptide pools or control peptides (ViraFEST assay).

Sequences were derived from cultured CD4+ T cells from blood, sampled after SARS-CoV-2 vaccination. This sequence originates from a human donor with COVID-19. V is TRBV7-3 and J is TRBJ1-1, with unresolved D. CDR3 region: CASSRAGYTEAFF. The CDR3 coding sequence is TGTGCCAGCAGCAGAGCAGGATACACTGAAGCTTTCTTT.